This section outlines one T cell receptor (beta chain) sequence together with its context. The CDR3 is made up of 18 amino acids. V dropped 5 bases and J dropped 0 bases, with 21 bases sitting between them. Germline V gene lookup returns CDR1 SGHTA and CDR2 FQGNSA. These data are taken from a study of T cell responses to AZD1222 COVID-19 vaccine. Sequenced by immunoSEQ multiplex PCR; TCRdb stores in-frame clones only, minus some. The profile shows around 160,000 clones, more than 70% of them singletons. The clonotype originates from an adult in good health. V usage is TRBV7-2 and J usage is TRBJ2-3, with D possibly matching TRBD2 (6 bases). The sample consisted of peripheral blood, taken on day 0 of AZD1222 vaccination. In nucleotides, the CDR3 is TGTGCCAGCAGCGCATACCCTCAGGGACTTCTAAGCACAGATACGCAGTATTTT. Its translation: CASSAYPQGLLSTDTQYF.